The 18 T cell receptor beta chains in this list originate from one sample, sequenced in a study of blood T cell repertoires in COVID-19. Clones were sequenced by immunoSEQ multiplex PCR, and TCRdb holds only the in-frame ones, with some missing. The sample holds a few hundred thousand clones, 86% seen once. Sample: PBMCs or T cells enriched from blood (not recorded which). The receptors stem from a woman in her thirties or forties with acute COVID-19.

This clone was detected many times. This chain links TRBV19 with TRBJ2-4; TRBD2 aligns across 7 bases. CDR1 is LNHDA and CDR2 is SQIVND in the germline V gene (reference sequence). V lost 7 bases to trimming and J lost 8 bases; unmatched junction nucleotides: 14. The CDR3 loop spans 15 amino acids. CDR3 DNA sequence: TGTGCCAGTAAGGAGCGGGAAGTCGCTACAGACATTCAGTACTTC. It yields the protein CASKEREVATDIQYF.

The chain uses TRBV28 and TRBJ1-5, with D unclear. Trimming removed 7 bases at V and 2 bases at J, with 6 bases between. The CDR3 is 12 residues long. Per germline, CDR1 MDHEN and CDR2 SYDVKM. CDR3 in amino acids: CASNIGNQPQHF. The CDR3 nucleotides read TGTGCCAGCAACATTGGCAATCAGCCCCAGCATTTT. Full variable domain (rest looked up from reference TRBV28 and TRBJ1-5): DVKVTQSSRYLVKRTGEKVFLECVQDMDHENMFWYRQDPGLGLRLIYFSYDVKMKEKGDIPEGYSVSREKKERFSLILESASTNQTSMYLCASNIGNQPQHFGDGTRLSIL.

V gene TRBV7-2 combines with J gene TRBJ2-1; 10 bases align to TRBD2. The V gene's germline CDR1 is SGHTA and CDR2 FQGNSA. This CDR3 has 15 residues. Germline trimming cut 5 bases from V and 7 bases from J; bases unmatched to any gene: 8. CDR3 protein: CASSTLAGVSNEQFF. The CDR3 DNA reads as TGTGCCAGCAGCACTCTAGCGGGAGTTTCTAATGAGCAGTTCTTC.

V is TRBV6-5 and J is TRBJ2-7, with a tentative D call TRBD2 (5 bases). The length of the CDR3 is 15 residues. The V and J ends lost 7 bases and 0 bases respectively, with 16 bases between them. CDR1 is MNHEY and CDR2 is SVGAGI in the germline V gene. The DNA for the CDR3 is TGTGCCAGCACGAAAGGTCCTAGCTTCTCCTACGAGCAGTACTTC. Protein: CASTKGPSFSYEQYF.

The rearrangement links TRBV27 to TRBJ1-2; D ambiguous. The V end was cut by 3 bases, the J end by 6 bases, with 11 bases between. The germline CDR1 and CDR2 sequences are MNHEY and SMNVEV (reference sequence). The CDR3 length is 13 residues. CDR3 residues: CASSFQRGDGYTF. For the CDR3, the DNA is TGTGCCAGCAGTTTCCAACGGGGAGATGGCTACACCTTC.

The chain joins TRBV10-2 to TRBJ2-2; TRBD2 agrees at 7 bases. The ends lost 7 bases at V and 2 bases at J; junction bases unmatched: 7. CDR1 is WSHSY, CDR2 SAAADI, per germline. This CDR3 is built from 15 residues. Written as DNA, the CDR3 is TGCGCCAGCACCTACCGGGACTATAACACCGGGGAGCTGTTTTTT. Residues: CASTYRDYNTGELFF.

The rearrangement joins TRBV7-2 to TRBJ2-5, with D possibly matching TRBD2 (6 bases). V lost 1 base, J lost 3 bases, and 12 bases lay in between. In germline, CDR1 is SGHTA, CDR2 FQGNSA. This CDR3 is built from 15 residues. The CDR3 DNA is TGTGCCAGCAGCTTAGAGGCCAGGAGGGAAGAGACCCAGTACTTC. Residues: CASSLEARREETQYF.

This clone was seen only once. The rearrangement uses TRBV28 and TRBJ1-5; 7 nucleotides align to TRBD1. The CDR3 runs to 16 residues. CDR1 is MDHEN, CDR2 SYDVKM, per germline. The trim removed 6 bases at V and 5 bases at J, leaving 13 bases unmatched. CDR3 region: CASSQLTGVSDQPQHF. In DNA, the CDR3 is TGTGCCAGCAGCCAATTAACAGGGGTAAGTGATCAGCCCCAGCATTTT.

This clone turned up a few times. V and J are TRBV19 and TRBJ1-4; D is unresolved. The germline V gene has CDR1 LNHDA and CDR2 SQIVND (reference sequence). This CDR3 spans 18 amino acids. V shed 1 base and J shed 4 bases, with 19 bases lying between them. Here the CDR3 reads CASSIVGIGGRHNEKLFF. DNA of the CDR3: TGTGCCAGTAGTATAGTTGGCATTGGAGGACGGCATAATGAAAAACTGTTTTTT.

The CDR3 region has the DNA TGTGCCAGCAGCTCCCAGACCGGGACAGGGAACACCGGGGAGCTGTTTTTT. It translates to CASSSQTGTGNTGELFF. This chain links TRBV3-1 (or the pseudogene TRBV3-2) with TRBJ2-2; 8 bases are shared with TRBD1. The CDR3 extends over 17 amino acids. Germline V gene lookup returns CDR1 LGHDT and CDR2 YNNKEL (reference sequence). Trimming at V came to 5 bases and at J to 1 base, leaving 9 bases not matched to a gene.

This clone was seen only once. The chain carries TRBV19 and TRBJ1-3, with 9 bases fitting TRBD1. V gave up 3 bases and J gave up 2 bases; unmatched junction bases: 8. The CDR3 totals 17 residues. Germline CDR1 reads LNHDA; CDR2 reads SQIVND (reference sequence). CDR3 DNA sequence: TGTGCCAGTAGTATGTCTTACAGGGGGCGGCCTGGAAACACCATATATTTT. Its protein is CASSMSYRGRPGNTIYF. Full variable domain (rest looked up from reference TRBV19 and TRBJ1-3): DGGITQSPKYLFRKEGQNVTLSCEQNLNHDAMYWYRQDPGQGLRLIYYSQIVNDFQKGDIAEGYSVSREKKESFPLTVTSAQKNPTAFYLCASSMSYRGRPGNTIYFGEGSWLTVV.

This clone was seen just once. The chain combines TRBV9 with TRBJ1-6; D is ambiguous. The CDR3 extends over 15 amino acids. In germline, CDR1 is SGDLS, CDR2 YYNGEE. V lost 3 bases to trimming and J lost 9 bases, with 16 bases between them. For the CDR3, the DNA is TGTGCCAGCAGCGGTACAGCTGCTCAAGGTTCACCCCTCCACTTT. It specifies CASSGTAAQGSPLHF.

This clone has only one observation. This chain connects TRBV28 to TRBJ2-6; D remains ambiguous. The CDR3 sequence is 15 residues long. Germline V gives CDR1 MDHEN, CDR2 SYDVKM. V lost 3 bases and J 0 bases, leaving 6 bases between the germline ends. Here the CDR3 reads CASSLVSSGANVLTF. In DNA form, the CDR3 reads TGTGCCAGCAGTTTGGTTAGCTCTGGGGCCAACGTCCTGACTTTC.

The chain is built from TRBV6-4 and TRBJ2-1; possibly TRBD2 for D (6 bases). The CDR3 has 15 amino acids. Germline CDR1 and CDR2: MRHNA and SNTAGT. The V end was cut by 4 bases, the J end by 4 bases, with 14 bases between. The DNA of the CDR3 is TGTGCCAGCAGTGGTAGCGGAGGAGGGTACAATGAGCAGTTCTTC. The encoded protein is CASSGSGGGYNEQFF.

V and J are TRBV9 and TRBJ2-3; perhaps TRBD1 as D (6 bases). The V gene lost 4 bases and the J gene lost 0 bases, with 15 bases spanning the gap. The germline V gene has CDR1 SGDLS and CDR2 YYNGEE. The CDR3 spans 16 residues. The CDR3 coding sequence is TGTGCCAGCAGCCCCCGCCTCAGGGGCAGCACAGATACGCAGTATTTT. Translated, it gives CASSPRLRGSTDTQYF.

The J gene is TRBJ1-5, the V gene TRBV12-5; D is unresolved. With 2 bases removed from V and 5 bases from J, the gap between germline ends came to 7 bases. Germline V gene sequence: CDR1 LGHNT, CDR2 FRNRAP. The CDR3 spans 13 residues. CDR3 residues: CASGLREDQPQHF. CDR3 DNA sequence: TGTGCTAGTGGTTTGCGGGAAGATCAGCCCCAGCATTTT.

The chain couples TRBV3-1 (or the pseudogene TRBV3-2) to TRBJ2-7; TRBD2 aligns across 7 bases. Germline CDR1 reads LGHDT; CDR2 reads YNNKEL (reference sequence). V lost 4 bases and J lost 1; bases outside the gene matches: 7. CDR3 length: 15 residues. The CDR3 reads CASSREGIRSYEQYF. The DNA for the CDR3 is TGTGCCAGCAGCCGGGAGGGGATTAGGTCCTACGAGCAGTACTTC.

The chain carries TRBV11-3 and TRBJ2-7, with a weak D call TRBD2 (6 bases). The germline gives CDR1 SGHNT, CDR2 YENEEA. The CDR3 is 14 amino acids. Trimming left V 6 bases short and J 1 base short, with 13 bases between. CDR3 sequence reads: CASRGEALSYEQYF. The CDR3, as DNA: TGTGCCAGCAGAGGGGAGGCCCTTTCCTACGAGCAGTACTTC.